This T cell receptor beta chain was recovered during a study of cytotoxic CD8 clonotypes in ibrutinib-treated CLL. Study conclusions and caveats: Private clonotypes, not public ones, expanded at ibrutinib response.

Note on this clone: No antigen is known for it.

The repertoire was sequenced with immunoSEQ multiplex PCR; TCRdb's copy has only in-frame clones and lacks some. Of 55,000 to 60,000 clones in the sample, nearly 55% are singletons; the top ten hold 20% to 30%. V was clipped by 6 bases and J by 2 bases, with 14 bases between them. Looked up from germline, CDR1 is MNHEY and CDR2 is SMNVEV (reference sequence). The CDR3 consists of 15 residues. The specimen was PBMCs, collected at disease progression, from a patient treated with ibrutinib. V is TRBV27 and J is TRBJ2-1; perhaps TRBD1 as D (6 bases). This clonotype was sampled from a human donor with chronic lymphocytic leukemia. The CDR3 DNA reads TGTGCCAGCAGCCACAGGGACGAGGCCTACAATGAGCAGTTCTTC. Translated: CASSHRDEAYNEQFF.